These 3 T cell receptor beta chains originate from one sample sequenced in a study of T cells in Graves' hyperthyroidism and ophthalmopathy. RNA transcripts gave rise to amplified TCR beta CDR3 regions. First-round RT-PCR targeting the TCR CDR3 was performed with the HTBI primer set. MiXCR was run by TCRdb on the multiplex PCR reads, yielding one entry per CDR3 protein. The sample contains 300,000 or so distinct CDR3 sequences, approximately 16% of which appear only once. Sequenced input: blood. The receptors derive from a man aged 25 to 40 with Graves' hyperthyroidism.

This clonotype was picked up a small number of times. V and J are TRBV29-1 and TRBJ2-1; D gene uncertain. Trimming pared 7 bases from V and 8 bases from J, leaving 9 bases between. The germline CDR1 and CDR2 sequences are SQVTM and ANQGSEA. The CDR3 is made up of 10 amino acids. CDR3 protein: CSGYDYEQFF. The CDR3 DNA follows: TGCAGCGGATATGACTATGAGCAGTTCTTC.

This sequence joins TRBV19 and TRBJ1-5; 7 nucleotides align to TRBD1. In germline, CDR1 is LNHDA, CDR2 SQIVND (reference sequence). J lost 5 bases, V lost 3 bases, and 4 bases had no gene match. There are 14 residues in the CDR3. CDR3 region: CASSIRQGDQPQHF. For the CDR3, the DNA is TGTGCCAGTAGTATCCGACAGGGCGATCAGCCCCAGCATTTT.

This clonotype was picked up a small number of times. Written as DNA, the CDR3 is TGCAGCGTTGATGCCGGGTACGAGCAGTACTTC. Amino acid sequence: CSVDAGYEQYF. The chain has TRBV29-1 and TRBJ2-7; D is undetermined. V was shortened by 3 bases and J by 4 bases, with 7 bases between the two germline ends. This CDR3 is 11 amino acids long. From germline, CDR1 is SQVTM and CDR2 ANQGSEA.